This T cell receptor beta chain was identified during a study of CD8+ T cells in alopecia areata. Deletions cut 1 base from V and 7 bases from J, with 13 bases between. The CDR3 extends over 14 amino acids. In germline, CDR1 is MNHEY, CDR2 SMNVEV (reference sequence). cDNA serving as the sequencing template came from extracted, reverse transcribed RNA. Here immunoSEQ multiplex PCR was the method, and the copy in TCRdb shows in-frame clones only, minus some. The sample carries about 150,000 clones, 85% to 90% recorded once. This material consisted of CD8+ T cells sorted from blood, taken at week 0. The receptor's source is a human donor with alopecia areata. V is TRBV27 and J is TRBJ1-1; unclear D gene. This CDR3 reads CASSLFRSDDEAFF. For the CDR3, the DNA is TGTGCCAGCAGTTTATTTAGATCGGACGATGAAGCTTTCTTT.